This T cell receptor (beta chain) emerged from a study of blood T cell repertoires in COVID-19. Study context: Samples of COVID-19 (acute and convalescent) were obtained from the United States, Italy and Spain.

Trimming took off 8 bases at V and 6 bases at J, with 11 bases between the two ends. The germline gives CDR1 MNHEY, CDR2 SVGAGI. CDR3 length: 12 residues. Per the authors' pipeline: Estimated nucleated cell counts came from reference gene primer amplification. Here immunoSEQ multiplex PCR was the method, and the copy in TCRdb shows in-frame clones only, minus some. Clone size and V and J calls were adopted from that table, with D and trimming inferred from the DNA. This table holds 380,000 or so clones, 80% to 90% found once. This chain joins TRBV6-5 and TRBJ2-1; TRBD1 is a possible D gene (5 bases). The receptor was derived from a man aged 35-49 years with acute or convalescent COVID-19. Specimen: peripheral blood. This chain's CDR3 is CASGANRNEQFF. DNA for the CDR3: TGTGCCAGCGGGGCGAATCGCAATGAGCAGTTCTTC.